These T cell receptor beta chains were read from a single sample in a study of graft-versus-host responses after intestinal transplantation. Libraries were prepared by immunoSEQ multiplex PCR; TCRdb keeps only in-frame clonotypes and omits some of them. The sample holds more than 6,000 clones; roughly 85% are singletons and the top ten take 10% to 13%. Sequencing was performed on ileum tissue, taken about 130 days after transplant. The receptors here all came from a human patient who received an intestinal transplant, so some T cells may come from the graft donor. CDR3s leave out the opening cysteine and the closing phenylalanine or tryptophan.

v_call cdr3_aa
TRBV7-3 ASSLSTGELF
TRBV6-6 ASSYSRQSNTEAF
TRBV30 AWRVAMNTEAF
TRBV5-1 ASSFGEGRRTEAF
TRBV6-9 ASRTGAQPLH
TRBV6-4 ASSDLLADEETQY
TRBV5-3 AKSSGQFLSDSGNTIY
TRBV19 ASSIGPTAYEQY
TRBV21-1 ASSKVEQVSTDTQY
TRBV5-2 ASKYDGEYTSRANVLT
TRBV4-1 ASSPTGTGNTEAF
TRBV30 AWSVLFYEQY
TRBV6-5 ASSSTGGNFQPQH
TRBV5-6 ASSLSVGRGNQPQH
TRBV25-1 ASSEYESEELF
TRBV7-9 ASSRDRENTEAF
TRBV5-1 ASSLASGAPQETQY
TRBV9 ASSVGTGSGNTIY
TRBV6-5 ASSYAGAHTEAF
TRBV14 ASSQAQRGYEQY
TRBV5-6 ASSFMRGNTIY
TRBV20-1 SAKTGTEAF
TRBV7-6 ASSLRGGGAYNEQF
TRBV18 ASSPEAGGEAF
TRBV6-5 ASSIQGRETQY
TRBV5-4 ASSPGGQETQY
TRBV19 ASSGQGRGTQY
TRBV18 ASSPWTSGGRAYEQY
TRBV11-3 ASSYYSYEQY
TRBV6-4 ASSEYGSGYNEQF
TRBV7-3 ASSLSDKGSYNEQF
TRBV6-1 ASSEVAGINEKLF
TRBV9 ASSLQLGGSRNEQF
TRBV19 ASSRTSGDYNEQF
TRBV9 ASSAGPGLAGRIPETQY
TRBV28 ASSNRRTRVSNYGYT
TRBV9 ASSVGLSQETQY
TRBV6-5 ASRTGNTDTQY
TRBV6-4 ASSGTSGSNEQF
TRBV5-5 ASSLEWGSTDTQY
TRBV27 ASSLLIRDRGRETQY
TRBV18 ASSPRYISTDTQY
TRBV6-1 ASSKDSSGANVLT
TRBV5-8 ASSLGHTLGDTQY
TRBV18 ASQGQVSGYT
TRBV29-1 STSGGGLETQY
TRBV19 ASKGPPRFNTGELF
TRBV2 ASSEWQRGGQF
TRBV5-6 ASSGAGLTDTGELF
TRBV14 ASSQESLPTEAF
TRBV27 ASSPRAGSSYNEQF
TRBV7-2 ASSLTSGRDNEQF
TRBV19 ASSITGVNNQPQH
TRBV7-3 ASSPSGLAGASYNEQF
TRBV7-9 ASSPRTGELF
TRBV10-3 AISESGNEQF
TRBV11-2 ASSLVTSLSSYEQY
TRBV28 ASSLGVNEQF
TRBV2 ASRGGLAGSGETQY
TRBV6-4 ASRRTGTDTQY